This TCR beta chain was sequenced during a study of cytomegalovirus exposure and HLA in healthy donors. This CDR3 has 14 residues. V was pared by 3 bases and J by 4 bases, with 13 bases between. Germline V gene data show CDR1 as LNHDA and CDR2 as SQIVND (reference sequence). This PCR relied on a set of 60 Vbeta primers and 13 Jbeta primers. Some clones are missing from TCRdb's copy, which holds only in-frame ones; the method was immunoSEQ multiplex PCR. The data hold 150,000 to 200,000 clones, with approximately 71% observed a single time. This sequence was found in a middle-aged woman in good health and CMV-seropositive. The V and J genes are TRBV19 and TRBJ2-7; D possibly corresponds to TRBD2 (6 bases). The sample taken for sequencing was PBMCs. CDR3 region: CASSIGSGPYEQYF. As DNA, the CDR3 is TGTGCCAGTAGTATCGGTAGCGGACCTTACGAGCAGTACTTC.